This T cell receptor beta chain was found in a study of T cell responses to AZD1222 COVID-19 vaccine. Study observations and caveats: At baseline, seropositivity was found in only a handful of AZD1222 recipients.

Libraries were prepared by immunoSEQ multiplex PCR; TCRdb keeps only in-frame clonotypes and omits some of them. The data hold 95,000 to 150,000 clones, with about 91% observed a single time. Losses at the gene ends were 4 bases for V and 12 bases for J; bases not matched to a gene: 11. This CDR3 comprises 13 residues. The germline V gene encodes CDR1 SGHRS and CDR2 YFSETQ. This clone was detected once. Its antigen is undetermined. This clonotype originated in an adult in good health. Sequencing used peripheral blood, obtained on day 0 of AZD1222 vaccination. The V gene is TRBV5-1, the J gene TRBJ1-1; 8 bases agree with TRBD1. The CDR3 sequence is CASSPKGQVASFF. Here the CDR3 DNA reads TGCGCCAGCAGCCCTAAGGGACAGGTTGCGTCTTTCTTT.